Listed here are 26 T cell receptor beta chains from one sample, sequenced in a study of T-cell reconstitution after alpha-beta-depleted transplantation in children. Construction of the TCRbeta library involved unique molecular identifiers. TCRdb reanalysed the PCR reads using MiXCR and keeps one entry per CDR3 protein. The table has hundreds of thousands of distinct CDR3 sequences, 13% seen once. The sequencing used PBMCs, mostly from graft donor cells, collected 360 days after TCRalphabeta/CD19-depleted stem cell transplant. The receptor source for this set is a male patient younger than 18 who had a stem cell transplant for acute myeloid leukemia, so the T cells may come from the graft donor.

This rearrangement joins TRBV21-1 to TRBJ2-5; the table's D call, TRBD2, was not checked against the DNA. TRBV21-1 is listed as a pseudogene. The CDR3 spans 15 residues. The CDR3 nucleotides read TGTGCCAGCCGCCCCGAGGGGGGAGGGGAAGAGACCCAGTACTTC. Amino acid sequence: CASRPEGGGEETQYF.

The gene calls are TRBV6-5 and TRBJ1-1; TRBD1 agrees at 8 bases. The V segment lost 5 bases and the J segment 5 bases; nucleotides outside the gene matches: 10. CDR1 and CDR2 from the germline V gene are MNHEY and SVGAGI. The CDR3 sequence is 15 residues long. CDR3 residues: CASSPPTGVGTEAFF. Written as DNA, the CDR3 is TGTGCCAGCAGTCCACCGACAGGGGTGGGTACTGAAGCTTTCTTT.

In DNA form, the CDR3 reads TGCAGTGCTAGAGATGGCAACAGGGTGCAAGAGACCCAGTACTTC. Translation gives CSARDGNRVQETQYF. The chain carries TRBV20-1 and TRBJ2-5; the D gene is possibly TRBD1 (6 bases). The germline gives CDR1 DFQATT, CDR2 SNEGSKA (reference sequence). CDR3 length: 15 residues. Trimming shortened V by 0 bases and J by 2 bases, and 13 bases separated the two germline ends.

This clonotype was counted ten times or more. The V call is TRBV19, the J call TRBJ1-3; D gene ambiguous. This CDR3 is built from 16 residues. Between the trimmed V and J ends, which lost 6 bases and 0 bases, there was a span of 15 bases. In germline, CDR1 is LNHDA, CDR2 SQIVND (reference sequence). In nucleotides, the CDR3 is TGTGCCAGTAGAGCACTCAATCGGCCCTCTGGAAACACCATATATTTT. Translated: CASRALNRPSGNTIYF.

The chain joins TRBV20-1 to TRBJ1-1, with 10 nucleotides matching TRBD1. This CDR3 is built from 14 residues. With V trimmed by 0 bases and J by 5 bases, 3 bases remained unmatched. Germline-derived CDR1 and CDR2 are DFQATT and SNEGSKA (reference sequence). CDR3 region: CSAREDRGRTEAFF. The CDR3 nucleotides read TGCAGTGCTAGAGAGGACAGGGGGAGAACTGAAGCTTTCTTT.

In this sample, this clonotype turned up many times. The chain combines TRBV5-1 with TRBJ2-1; 9 bases map to TRBD2. The CDR3 spans 15 residues. Germline CDR1 is SGHRS and CDR2 is YFSETQ. With V trimmed by 3 bases and J by 2 bases, 3 bases remained unmatched. The chain's CDR3 is CASSSGLATYNEQFF. In nucleotides, the CDR3 is TGCGCCAGCAGCTCGGGACTAGCTACCTACAATGAGCAGTTCTTC.

This clonotype was observed at least ten times. The V and J genes are TRBV29-1 and TRBJ2-7; 7 positions agree with TRBD2. This CDR3 contains 12 residues. The V segment lost 6 bases and the J segment 2 bases; nucleotides outside the gene matches: 4. Germline V gives CDR1 SQVTM, CDR2 ANQGSEA. The CDR3 spells CSVRETPYEQYF. The CDR3 DNA reads as TGCAGCGTGCGGGAGACACCCTACGAGCAGTACTTC.

This clonotype has more than one count but fewer than ten. The J gene is TRBJ1-5, the V gene TRBV15; 10 bases match TRBD1. Germline loops: CDR1 LNHNV, CDR2 YYDKDF (reference sequence). V lost 3 bases, J lost 2 bases, and 4 bases stayed unmatched. The CDR3 extends over 16 amino acids. CDR3 coding DNA: TGTGCCACCAGCAGGACAGGGGGCGCAGGCAATCAGCCCCAGCATTTT. Translation: CATSRTGGAGNQPQHF.

A few counts support this clonotype. The rearrangement joins TRBV13 to TRBJ2-7; D is unclear. Trimming cost V 1 base and J 2 bases, with 9 bases left between them. This CDR3 is built from 14 residues. The V gene's germline CDR1 is PRHDT and CDR2 FYEKMQ (reference sequence). The CDR3: CASSLVGNPYEQYF. The CDR3 bases are TGTGCCAGCAGCTTAGTGGGGAACCCCTACGAGCAGTACTTC.

This clonotype appeared a few times. CDR3 sequence: CASSLIQGVRHNEQFF. CDR3 bases: TGTGCCAGCAGCCTAATACAGGGGGTGAGGCACAATGAGCAGTTCTTC. The J gene is TRBJ2-1, the V gene TRBV7-9, with 8 positions matching TRBD1. The germline V gene has CDR1 SEHNR and CDR2 FQNEAQ (reference sequence). V lost 5 bases and J lost 5; bases outside the gene matches: 11. This CDR3 is 16 amino acids long. Full variable domain (outside the CDR3, taken from reference TRBV7-9 and TRBJ2-1): DTGVSQNPRHKITKRGQNVTFRCDPISEHNRLYWYRQTLGQGPEFLTYFQNEAQLEKSRLLSDRFSAERPKGSFSTLEIQRTEQGDSAMYLCASSLIQGVRHNEQFFGPGTRLTVL.

This clonotype was counted at least ten times. The chain joins TRBV28 to TRBJ2-5; 8 nucleotides align to TRBD1. The CDR3 is made up of 16 amino acids. The trim removed 0 bases at V and 2 bases at J, leaving 5 bases unmatched. The germline V gene has CDR1 MDHEN and CDR2 SYDVKM. The CDR3 protein is CASSLWDRAPQETQYF. In nucleotides, the CDR3 is TGTGCCAGCAGTTTATGGGACAGGGCGCCTCAAGAGACCCAGTACTTC.

The chain recombines TRBV6-2 or TRBV6-3 with TRBJ2-2; TRBD1 might be the D (6 bases). This CDR3 comprises 15 residues. CDR1 MNHEY and CDR2 SVGEGT come from the germline V gene. The V and J ends lost 6 bases and 5 bases respectively, with 16 bases between them. The CDR3 DNA is TGTGCCAGCAGCCCCAACAGGGTTGGGACCGGGGAGCTGTTTTTT. This translates into CASSPNRVGTGELFF.

This clonotype has only a few counts. The chain carries TRBV2 and TRBJ2-1; no reliable D call. CDR1 and CDR2 from the germline V gene are SNHLY and FYNNEI. Trimming left V 2 bases short and J 4 bases short, with 12 bases between. CDR3 size: 15 residues. CDR3 amino acids: CASSELPLIYNEQFF. The CDR3 nucleotides read TGTGCCAGCAGTGAATTACCGTTAATTTACAATGAGCAGTTCTTC.

This clonotype was picked up a small number of times. V is TRBV3-1 and J is TRBJ2-7, with 11 bases that match TRBD1. Germline CDR1 LGHDT, CDR2 YNNKEL (reference sequence). Trimming took 3 bases from V and 6 from J; bases not matched to a gene: 13. The CDR3 is 17 amino acids. The DNA of the CDR3 is TGTGCCAGCAGCCAGACCCAAGGACAGGGGGCCCGCGGCGAGCAGTACTTC. Translation: CASSQTQGQGARGEQYF.

This clonotype was counted ten times or more. The chain combines TRBV29-1 with TRBJ2-7; maybe TRBD2 (7 bases). Trimming removed 1 base at V and 4 bases at J, with 14 bases between. This CDR3 is 14 amino acids long. Germline V gene data show CDR1 as SQVTM and CDR2 as ANQGSEA. DNA of the CDR3: TGCAGCGTTGAAGTGGGGGCGGGAGTTTACGAGCAGTACTTC. It yields the protein CSVEVGAGVYEQYF.

The gene calls are TRBV12-3 or TRBV12-4 and TRBJ2-7; 10 bases are shared with TRBD1. The CDR3 contains 16 residues. V lost 6 bases to trimming and J lost 4 bases; unmatched junction nucleotides: 12. CDR3 loop: CASSSPPGQGRYEQYF. The CDR3 DNA sequence: TGTGCCAGCAGCTCACCCCCGGGACAGGGGAGGTACGAGCAGTACTTC.

The V gene is TRBV24-1, the J gene TRBJ2-3; possibly TRBD1 or TRBD2 for D (6 bases each). The germline V gene encodes CDR1 KGHDR and CDR2 SFDVKD. Trimming stripped 3 bases from V and 7 bases from J, with 13 bases between. The CDR3 loop spans 14 amino acids. The CDR3 is CATSDPTGTHTQYF. In DNA form, the CDR3 reads TGTGCCACCAGTGATCCAACAGGGACTCATACGCAGTATTTT.

The chain has TRBV29-1 and TRBJ2-1; perhaps TRBD2 as D (5 bases). The CDR3 length is 14 residues. V was pared by 6 bases and J by 0 bases, with 12 bases between. CDR1 and CDR2 (germline): SQVTM, ANQGSEA. CDR3 loop: CSVERFSSYNEQFF. CDR3 sequence (DNA): TGCAGCGTCGAGCGGTTCAGCTCCTACAATGAGCAGTTCTTC.

The chain combines TRBV20-1 with TRBJ2-5; 8 bases line up with TRBD2. The CDR3 length is 13 residues. V gave up 2 bases and J gave up 5 bases; unmatched junction bases: 4. Looked up from germline, CDR1 is DFQATT and CDR2 is SNEGSKA (reference sequence). Here the CDR3 reads CSARLAGWETQYF. CDR3 bases: TGCAGTGCTAGACTAGCGGGTTGGGAGACCCAGTACTTC.

This clonotype was observed many times. The rearrangement joins TRBV20-1 to TRBJ2-7; tentative D call: TRBD2 (6 bases). The CDR3 extends over 13 amino acids. Germline assignment: CDR1 DFQATT and CDR2 SNEGSKA (reference sequence). The V gene lost 5 bases and the J gene lost 3 bases, with 14 bases spanning the gap. CDR3 DNA: TGCAGTGCTGACCTCCGGCGGGGCTACGAGCAGTACTTC. This codes for CSADLRRGYEQYF.

This clonotype was counted ten times or more. The V gene is TRBV7-2, the J gene TRBJ2-7, with 7 positions matching TRBD1. Germline V gene data show CDR1 as SGHTA and CDR2 as FQGNSA. The CDR3 runs to 15 residues. Unmatched junction bases numbered 7, after V lost 2 bases and J lost 3 bases. CDR3 loop: CASSLRPGQSYEQYF. The CDR3 DNA reads as TGTGCCAGCAGCTTAAGGCCGGGACAGAGCTACGAGCAGTACTTC.

Ten or more counts support this clonotype. The gene calls are TRBV12-3 or TRBV12-4 and TRBJ2-4; D gene unclear. Deletions cut 6 bases from V and 7 bases from J, with 4 bases between. This CDR3 has 10 amino acids. This chain's CDR3 is CASSYNIQYF. The DNA for the CDR3 is TGTGCCAGCAGCTATAACATTCAGTACTTC.

This clonotype showed up just a few times. The rearrangement links TRBV27 to TRBJ2-7; the match to TRBD1 covers 8 bases. V was clipped by 4 bases and J by 4 bases; unmatched bases: 9. The CDR3 consists of 15 residues. The germline CDR1 and CDR2 sequences are MNHEY and SMNVEV (reference sequence). CDR3 bases: TGTGCCAGCAGTTACGCCGGGACAGGTGTTTACGAGCAGTACTTC. This sequence encodes CASSYAGTGVYEQYF.

This chain connects TRBV20-1 to TRBJ2-7, with D tentatively TRBD2 (5 bases). V lost 3 bases and J lost 0, with 15 bases in between. The CDR3 has 15 residues. Germline V gene data show CDR1 as DFQATT and CDR2 as SNEGSKA (reference sequence). The CDR3 loop is CSARGRTPSSYEQYF. Written as DNA, the CDR3 is TGCAGTGCTAGGGGCCGGACTCCTAGCTCCTACGAGCAGTACTTC.

The V gene is TRBV12-3 or TRBV12-4, the J gene TRBJ2-3; 7 bases are a match to TRBD2. J lost 2 bases, V lost 7 bases, and 12 bases had no gene match. This CDR3 spans 16 amino acids. The CDR3 coding sequence is TGTGCCAGCACCCATATGGGGGAGGGAGCCACAGATACGCAGTATTTT. This gives the protein CASTHMGEGATDTQYF.

The chain employs TRBV7-9 and TRBJ2-1; D perhaps matches TRBD1 (6 bases). Looked up from germline, CDR1 is SEHNR and CDR2 is FQNEAQ (reference sequence). CDR3 length: 14 residues. Trimming shortened V by 4 bases and J by 5 bases, and 12 bases separated the two germline ends. This chain's CDR3 is CASSYRDINNEQFF. The CDR3 DNA is TGTGCCAGCAGCTACCGGGACATTAACAATGAGCAGTTCTTC.